This T cell receptor (beta chain) was sequenced in a study of T cells in Graves' hyperthyroidism and ophthalmopathy. Overall study findings and caveats: Separating ophthalmopathy from stable hyperthyroidism was achieved by a 13 V-J model. Most expanded thyroid clonotypes above 0.001 also appeared in blood. Median prediction lead before ophthalmopathy onset was roughly 6 months with the model.

With respect to this clonotype: The target antigen is unknown. This may be a read error: a much more frequent sequence differs by one nucleotide. The final CDR3 position lacks the conserved phenylalanine or tryptophan, pointing to a likely read error.

Germline-derived CDR1 and CDR2 are SGHTA and FQGTGA. V lost 3 bases to trimming and J lost 3 bases, with 9 bases between them. This CDR3 is built from 14 residues. The TCR beta CDR3 regions underwent amplification using RNA transcripts as the source. During a first-round RT-PCR of the TCR CDR3, the HTBI primer set was used. TCRdb re-called the multiplex PCR reads with MiXCR, one entry per CDR3 protein. The table shows 360,000 or so distinct CDR3 sequences, with around 15% occurring only once. For the diagnoses, clinical symptoms, serum thyroxine and TRAb, thyroid ultrasound and orbital computed tomography were used.

The sequencing sample was made of blood. This receptor was identified in a woman aged 60-70 years with Graves' ophthalmopathy. The chain employs TRBV7-3 and TRBJ2-1; D may match TRBD1 or TRBD2 (5 bases each). As DNA, the CDR3 is TGTGCCAGCAGCTTTGGGGACGGCTACAATGAGCAGTTCCTC. It codes for CASSFGDGYNEQFL.